The clone carrying this TCR beta chain has at least ten counts. This entry comes from a study of low-dose radiotherapy and immunotherapy resistance in tumors. In the study overall: The regimen for patients comprised intravenous nivolumab 240 mg every two weeks plus intravenous ipilimumab 1 mg/kg every six weeks. It was every two weeks, one day before radiation and immunotherapy, that intravenous cyclophosphamide 200 mg/m2 was given.

TRAV- and TRBV-specific primers were used for first-strand cDNA, which covered alpha and beta chains. It was with a constant-region primer and a V-primer adapter that TCRs were amplified over approximately 20 PCR cycles. Researchers amplified the isolated mRNA using in vitro transcription. TCRdb ran MiXCR on the reads and lists one entry per CDR3 protein. The sample includes 80,000 to 95,000 distinct CDR3 sequences, around 9.2% of them seen just once. Time point defined: before trial treatment. This TCR was sampled from a male donor with prostate cancer. The sample consisted of PBMCs, taken before treatment.

Here the CDR3 DNA reads TGTGCCTGGAGCGGACAGGGGGGATCCTACAATGAGCAGTTCTTC. This encodes CAWSGQGGSYNEQFF. The chain recombines TRBV30 with TRBJ2-1; TRBD1 agrees at 10 bases. The CDR3 runs to 15 residues. Germline CDR1 reads GTSNPN; CDR2 reads SVGIG (reference sequence). V was clipped by 3 bases and J by 1 base; unmatched bases: 3.